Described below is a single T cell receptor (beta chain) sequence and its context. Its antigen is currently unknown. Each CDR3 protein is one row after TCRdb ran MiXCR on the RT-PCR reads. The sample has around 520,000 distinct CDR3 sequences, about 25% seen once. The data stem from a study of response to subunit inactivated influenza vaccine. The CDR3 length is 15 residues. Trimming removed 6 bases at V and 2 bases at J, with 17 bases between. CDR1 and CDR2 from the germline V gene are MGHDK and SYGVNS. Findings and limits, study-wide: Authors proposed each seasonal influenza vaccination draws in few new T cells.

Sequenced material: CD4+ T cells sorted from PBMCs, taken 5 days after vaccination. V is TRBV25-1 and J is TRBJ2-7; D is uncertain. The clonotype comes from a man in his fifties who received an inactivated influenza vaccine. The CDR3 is CASRETTDLTYEQYF. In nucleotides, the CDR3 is TGTGCCAGCAGAGAAACGACGGATCTGACCTACGAGCAGTACTTC.